Listed below are T cell receptor beta chains from one sample, sequenced in a study of T cells in narcolepsy. Sequencing was performed with immunoSEQ multiplex PCR; in TCRdb, only in-frame clones are kept and a portion is missing. The sample lists tens of thousands of clones, approximately 80% occurring once. The sample taken for sequencing was memory (CD45RA-) CD4+ T cells from blood. Every receptor here comes from a human donor in good health. Both conserved end residues are part of each CDR3. Each record gives: V gene, clone size, J gene, D gene, CDR3 protein, CDR3 DNA. A D gene is named only where the DNA matches it firmly. Clone sizes are given selectively: once, few, many, or a class where the clone is expanded.

v_gene: TRBV5-4
abundance: -
j_gene: TRBJ2-1
d_gene: -
CDR3aa: CASSDPEQSNEQFF
CDR3nt: TGTGCCAGCAGCGACCCAGAGCAGTCCAATGAGCAGTTCTTC

v_gene: TRBV5-5
abundance: -
j_gene: TRBJ2-7
d_gene: TRBD1
CDR3aa: CASSLGQGAFYEQYF
CDR3nt: TGTGCCAGCAGCTTGGGACAGGGGGCCTTCTACGAGCAGTACTTC

v_gene: TRBV19
abundance: few
j_gene: TRBJ1-1
d_gene: -
CDR3aa: CASSLMGRRLNTEAFF
CDR3nt: TGTGCCAGTAGTCTGATGGGGAGACGGCTGAACACTGAAGCTTTCTTT

v_gene: TRBV7-9
abundance: -
j_gene: TRBJ1-2
d_gene: -
CDR3aa: CASSLQGLLGYGYTF
CDR3nt: TGTGCCAGCAGCTTACAGGGCCTGCTTGGCTATGGCTACACCTTC

v_gene: TRBV10-1
abundance: -
j_gene: TRBJ2-7
d_gene: -
CDR3aa: CASSDEPYEQYF
CDR3nt: TGCGCCAGCAGCGATGAACCCTACGAGCAGTACTTC

v_gene: TRBV19
abundance: -
j_gene: TRBJ2-3
d_gene: -
CDR3aa: CASSMTRVNTDTQYF
CDR3nt: TGTGCCAGTAGTATGACACGAGTGAACACAGATACGCAGTATTTT

v_gene: TRBV5-4
abundance: -
j_gene: TRBJ2-5
d_gene: TRBD1
CDR3aa: CASSSTGGEETQYF
CDR3nt: TGTGCCAGCAGCTCGACAGGGGGCGAGGAGACCCAGTACTTC

v_gene: TRBV25-1
abundance: -
j_gene: TRBJ2-1
d_gene: -
CDR3aa: CASSEGGSTTYNEQFF
CDR3nt: TGTGCCAGCAGTGAAGGAGGGTCCACTACTTACAATGAGCAGTTCTTC

v_gene: TRBV4-2
abundance: once
j_gene: TRBJ1-1
d_gene: -
CDR3aa: CASSHLGPANRDTEAFF
CDR3nt: TGTGCCAGCAGCCACCTCGGGCCTGCGAATAGGGACACTGAAGCTTTCTTT

v_gene: TRBV19
abundance: once
j_gene: TRBJ1-5
d_gene: -
CDR3aa: CASQGGRLNQPQHF
CDR3nt: TGTGCCAGCCAAGGGGGACGGCTAAATCAGCCCCAGCATTTT

v_gene: TRBV6-1
abundance: -
j_gene: TRBJ2-1
d_gene: TRBD2
CDR3aa: CASRLAGGPSEQFF
CDR3nt: TGTGCCAGCAGACTAGCGGGAGGGCCCAGTGAGCAGTTCTTC

v_gene: TRBV15
abundance: -
j_gene: TRBJ2-2
d_gene: -
CDR3aa: CATSRDRNTGELFF
CDR3nt: TGTGCCACCAGCAGAGACAGGAACACCGGGGAGCTGTTTTTT

v_gene: TRBV28
abundance: -
j_gene: TRBJ2-2
d_gene: -
CDR3aa: CASNGGFNTGELFF
CDR3nt: TGTGCCAGCAATGGGGGTTTTAACACCGGGGAGCTGTTTTTT

v_gene: TRBV18
abundance: few
j_gene: TRBJ1-4
d_gene: TRBD1
CDR3aa: CASSLTHQGAREKLFF
CDR3nt: TGTGCCAGCTCACTAACCCACCAGGGGGCGCGGGAAAAACTGTTTTTT

v_gene: TRBV6-6
abundance: -
j_gene: TRBJ1-6
d_gene: -
CDR3aa: CASRPTGMTAPLHF
CDR3nt: TGTGCCAGCAGGCCTACAGGGATGACGGCGCCCCTCCACTTT